Below are 14 T cell receptor beta chains sequenced from a single sample in a study of Graves' ophthalmopathy and Graves' hyperthyroidism. Beta-chain TCR CDR3 regions were amplified from RNA transcripts. First-round RT-PCR with HTBI primers preceded a second-round multiplex PCR. MiXCR, applied by TCRdb to the multiplex PCR reads, yields one record per CDR3 protein. Of 400,000 to 450,000 distinct CDR3 sequences in the sample, roughly 21% were seen once. The sequenced sample was peripheral blood. These receptors were taken from a woman aged 18 to 35 with stable Graves' hyperthyroidism.

V usage is TRBV3-1 and J usage is TRBJ2-7, with 14 bases identical to TRBD2. Germline loops: CDR1 LGHDT, CDR2 YNNKEL (reference sequence). There are 18 residues in the CDR3. V shed 4 bases and J 6 bases; nucleotides not matched to a gene: 14. CDR3 amino acids: CASSREGLAGGRGGEQYF. In DNA, the CDR3 is TGTGCCAGCAGCCGCGAAGGACTAGCGGGAGGTAGGGGAGGCGAGCAGTACTTC.

This clonotype was detected many times. The rearrangement joins TRBV6-1 to TRBJ2-7; D assignment may be TRBD1 or TRBD2 (6 bases each). Germline values: CDR1 MNHNS, CDR2 SASEGT. This CDR3 comprises 14 residues. Trimming cost V 4 bases and J 0 bases, with 10 bases left between them. The CDR3: CASSVRGPSYEQYF. CDR3 nucleotides: TGTGCCAGCAGTGTACGGGGGCCCTCCTACGAGCAGTACTTC.

This clonotype has a handful of counts. It may be a read error: a sequence one base away is much more abundant. This sequence joins TRBV12-3 or TRBV12-4 and TRBJ2-2; 11 bases are shared with TRBD2. This CDR3 is 16 amino acids long. CDR3 in DNA: TGTGCCAGCAGTTATCTAGCGGGAGGAAACACCGGGGAGCTGTGTTTT. This encodes CASSYLAGGNTGELCF.

This clonotype was counted at least ten times. Written as DNA, the CDR3 is TGTGCCAGCCTTCAGCGGGAGCCCACCTACGAGCAGTACTTC. Translation gives CASLQREPTYEQYF. The chain joins TRBV6-2 or TRBV6-3 to TRBJ2-7; the match to TRBD2 covers 8 bases. CDR1 and CDR2 from the germline V gene are MNHEY and SVGEGT. V was clipped by 8 bases and J by 2 bases; unmatched bases: 8. CDR3 length equals 14 residues.

The rearrangement joins TRBV15 to TRBJ1-5, with no clear D. Germline assignment: CDR1 LNHNV and CDR2 YYDKDF (reference sequence). The V and J ends lost 3 bases and 6 bases respectively, with 12 bases between them. The CDR3 contains 14 residues. CDR3 region: CATSSASGFQPQHF. CDR3 nucleotides: TGTGCCACCAGCAGTGCATCGGGGTTTCAGCCCCAGCATTTT. Variable domain in full (rest from reference TRBV15 and TRBJ1-5): DAMVIQNPRYQVTQFGKPVTLSCSQTLNHNVMYWYQQKSSQAPKLLFHYYDKDFNNEADTPDNFQSRRPNTSFCFLDIRSPGLGDTAMYLCATSSASGFQPQHFGDGTRLSIL.

This clonotype was seen repeatedly, ten times or more. The chain has TRBV6-2 or TRBV6-3 and TRBJ2-6, with D unclear. V gave up 2 bases and J gave up 2 bases, with 7 bases separating them. Germline lookup yields CDR1 MNHEY and CDR2 SVGEGT. CDR3 length: 15 amino acids. CDR3 loop: CASSYRPAGANVLTF. The CDR3 DNA is TGTGCCAGCAGTTACAGGCCCGCTGGGGCCAACGTCCTGACTTTC.

A single count supports this clonotype. This rearrangement joins TRBV12-3 or TRBV12-4 to TRBJ2-2; TRBD2 aligns across 12 bases. CDR3 length: 17 residues. Germline trimming cut 6 bases from V and 5 bases from J; bases unmatched to any gene: 10. CDR3 DNA: TGTGCCAGCAGAATCCGACGACTAGCGGGGGTGACCGGGGAGCTGTTTTTT. This gives the protein CASRIRRLAGVTGELFF.

Worth noting for this clonotype: The conserved closing phenylalanine or tryptophan is absent in this CDR3, likely reflecting a read error. The V and J genes are TRBV7-2 and TRBJ1-5; TRBD1 matches at 7 bases. The germline V gene has CDR1 SGHTA and CDR2 FQGNSA. The CDR3 spans 13 residues. The trim removed 6 bases at V and 5 bases at J, leaving 4 bases unmatched. CDR3 sequence reads: CASSPDRDQPQHY. DNA of the CDR3: TGTGCCAGCAGTCCCGACAGGGATCAGCCCCAGCATTAT.

This clonotype was seen ten or more times. V usage is TRBV19 and J usage is TRBJ2-5, with TRBD2 identical over 14 bases. CDR1 and CDR2 from the germline V gene are LNHDA and SQIVND (reference sequence). CDR3 length: 16 residues. The ends lost 4 bases at V and 4 bases at J; junction bases unmatched: 5. CDR3 in amino acids: CASSTGLAGGRETQYF. As DNA, the CDR3 is TGTGCCAGTAGTACAGGACTAGCGGGAGGTCGAGAGACCCAGTACTTC.

This clonotype was seen ten or more times. V usage is TRBV7-2 and J usage is TRBJ2-7; 8 bases agree with TRBD2. Germline V CDR1 and CDR2: SGHTA, FQGNSA. Trimming took 1 base from V and 3 from J; bases not matched to a gene: 8. CDR3 length: 16 amino acids. Written as DNA, the CDR3 is TGTGCCAGCAGCTTAGAGGCGGCTAGCGGGTTCTACGAGCAGTACTTC. Encoded protein: CASSLEAASGFYEQYF.

This clonotype was seen only a few times. V is TRBV6-2 or TRBV6-3 and J is TRBJ1-1; D gene uncertain. Germline CDR1 and CDR2: MNHEY and SVGEGT. The CDR3 length is 14 residues. The V end was cut by 2 bases, the J end by 0 bases, with 7 bases between. Here the CDR3 reads CASSYNMVNTEAFF. The CDR3 bases are TGTGCCAGCAGTTACAATATGGTGAACACTGAAGCTTTCTTT.

This clonotype was counted many times. The chain employs TRBV4-1 and TRBJ2-5; D is perhaps TRBD2 (5 bases). Germline loops: CDR1 MGHRA, CDR2 YSYEKL. This CDR3 is built from 16 residues. Trimming left V 1 base short and J 5 bases short, with 17 bases between. The CDR3 DNA follows: TGCGCCAGCAGCCAAGTCCTGACGAATCCGGGGGAGACCCAGTACTTC. This sequence encodes CASSQVLTNPGETQYF.

Ten or more counts support this clonotype. V usage is TRBV20-1 and J usage is TRBJ1-2; TRBD1 matches 10 bases. This CDR3 has 14 residues. The germline gives CDR1 DFQATT, CDR2 SNEGSKA (reference sequence). Trimming at V came to 5 bases and at J to 0 bases, leaving 3 bases not matched to a gene. As DNA, the CDR3 is TGCAGTGCTGCCGGGACAGGGGCTAACTATGGCTACACCTTC. Amino acids: CSAAGTGANYGYTF.

This clonotype was seen many times. The rearrangement joins TRBV7-9 to TRBJ2-4; TRBD2 is a possible D gene (6 bases). This CDR3 has 17 amino acids. Germline loops: CDR1 SEHNR, CDR2 FQNEAQ (reference sequence). V was cut by 5 bases and J by 0 bases, with 17 bases left in between. The CDR3 DNA is TGTGCCAGCAGCCCCGTCTTCCGGGAGATAGCCAAAAACATTCAGTACTTC. Encoded protein: CASSPVFREIAKNIQYF.